Below, one TCR beta chain is given with its context. The antigen is unknown. From germline, CDR1 is SGHTA and CDR2 FQGNSA. The CDR3 loop spans 14 amino acids. The V and J ends lost 7 bases and 3 bases, in that order; junction bases with no gene match: 7. The sample originates from a study of T cell responses to AZD1222 COVID-19 vaccine. Findings and caveats of the study: Donors, mostly white British, included more females; clonal diversity was possibly underestimated. Spike was spanned by vaccine-associated CD4 TCRs, which were dominant at 160-218 and 743-854. It was only after the peak T cell response that any repertoires were sampled.

Profiling relied on immunoSEQ multiplex PCR, and the TCRdb table lists in-frame clones only, not all of them. The sample carries more than 85,000 clones, 70% to 85% recorded once. This specimen was peripheral blood, taken 28 days after the second AZD1222 dose. The V gene is TRBV7-2, the J gene TRBJ2-7; 9 bases are a match to TRBD1. This TCR was sampled from an adult who received the AZD1222 COVID-19 vaccine. DNA for the CDR3: TGTGCCAGCAAGTCCGGGACAGGGCGCTACGAGCAGTACTTC. It is translated as CASKSGTGRYEQYF.